One sample yielded the 17 T cell receptor beta chains listed below, sequenced in a study of T cells in localized non-small cell lung cancer. Assay: immunoSEQ multiplex PCR; the TCRdb copy retains only in-frame clones and omits some. The sample includes tens of thousands of clones, about 88% of them seen just once. The starting material was PBMCs, obtained before any cancer treatment. The receptors shown here come from a man between 40 and 69 years old with stage II lung adenocarcinoma.

This sequence joins TRBV7-2 and TRBJ1-5, with a weak D call TRBD1 (5 bases). Trimming removed 5 bases from V and 5 bases from J, with 16 bases in between. The CDR3 is 15 residues long. Germline V gene sequence: CDR1 SGHTA, CDR2 FQGNSA. CDR3 loop: CASSIVGGSHQPQHF. Here the CDR3 DNA reads TGTGCCAGCAGCATTGTTGGGGGTTCACATCAGCCCCAGCATTTT. Combining the CDR3 with reference TRBV7-2 and TRBJ1-5 gives the whole variable domain GAGVSQSPSNKVTEKGKDVELRCDPISGHTALYWYRQSLGQGLEFLIYFQGNSAPDKSGLPSDRFSAERTGGSVSTLTIQRTQQEDSAVYLCASSIVGGSHQPQHFGDGTRLSIL.

This rearrangement joins TRBV9 to TRBJ2-2; D not certain. CDR3 length equals 14 residues. Trimming stripped 3 bases from V and 5 bases from J, with 11 bases between. Germline loops: CDR1 SGDLS, CDR2 YYNGEE. The CDR3 reads CASSGLLGTGELFF. For the CDR3, the DNA is TGTGCCAGCAGCGGTCTTTTAGGGACCGGGGAGCTGTTTTTT.

This chain joins TRBV29-1 and TRBJ2-7; 9 bases align to TRBD1. Germline-derived CDR1 and CDR2 are SQVTM and ANQGSEA. CDR3 length: 15 residues. The junction had 7 bases not matched to a gene; V was cut back by 0 bases and J by 4 bases. The CDR3 loop reads CSVEEPGGQGYEQYV. The CDR3 region has the DNA TGCAGCGTTGAAGAACCTGGGGGACAGGGATACGAGCAGTACGTC.

The chain uses TRBV4-2 and TRBJ1-6; no clear D. The CDR3 length is 15 residues. Trimming stripped 1 base from V and 8 bases from J, with 12 bases between. Germline loops: CDR1 LGHNA, CDR2 YNFKEQ. CDR3 region: CASSQGGNGDSPLHF. The CDR3 nucleotides read TGTGCCAGCAGCCAAGGGGGTAACGGGGATTCACCCCTCCACTTT.

V is TRBV30 and J is TRBJ2-7; D could derive from TRBD1 or TRBD2 (5 bases each). V gave up 6 bases and J gave up 4 bases, with 16 bases separating them. This CDR3 spans 13 amino acids. Germline V gene sequence: CDR1 GTSNPN, CDR2 SVGIG (reference sequence). CDR3 residues: CACSDYQGYEQYF. As DNA, the CDR3 is TGTGCCTGCTCTGACTACCAGGGTTACGAGCAGTACTTC.

This chain uses TRBV4-1 with TRBJ1-5, with D possibly TRBD1 on 6 matching bases. The CDR3 contains 16 residues. Trimming pared 1 base from V and 3 bases from J, leaving 13 bases between. Germline CDR1 and CDR2: MGHRA and YSYEKL. The CDR3 spells CASSQVKGQNNQPQHF. Here the CDR3 DNA reads TGCGCCAGCAGCCAAGTCAAAGGACAGAACAATCAGCCCCAGCATTTT.

The chain links TRBV2 to TRBJ2-1; D tentatively fits TRBD1 or TRBD2 (5 bases each). This CDR3 is 14 amino acids long. Germline CDR1 is SNHLY and CDR2 is FYNNEI. V was pared by 7 bases and J by 7 bases, with 17 bases between. The CDR3 here is CASTVGASGNEQFF. As DNA, the CDR3 is TGTGCCAGCACGGTAGGGGCCTCGGGGAATGAGCAGTTCTTC.

The rearrangement uses TRBV10-3 and TRBJ1-3; D call uncertain. The CDR3 totals 14 residues. From germline, CDR1 is ENHRY and CDR2 SYGVKD. Trimming removed 3 bases at V and 4 bases at J, with 10 bases between. This CDR3 reads CAISELGTGNTIYF. CDR3 nucleotides: TGTGCCATCAGTGAATTGGGTACGGGAAACACCATATATTTT.

The table lists this clone with a few counts. The chain has TRBV18 and TRBJ1-6; 9 nucleotides align to TRBD1. V was clipped by 5 bases and J by 9 bases; unmatched bases: 11. There are 16 residues in the CDR3. Germline V lookup: CDR1 KGHSH, CDR2 LQKENI. The CDR3 spells CASSDRDRDIGSPLHF. CDR3 coding DNA: TGTGCCAGCTCAGACCGGGACAGGGATATAGGTTCACCCCTCCACTTT.

This chain joins TRBV12-2 and TRBJ1-2; the table's D call, TRBD1, has no DNA check behind it. TRBV12-2 is classified as a pseudogene. The CDR3 length is 16 residues. CDR3 region: CASRLGRRVVSYGYTF. In DNA form, the CDR3 reads TGTGCAAGTCGCTTAGGCCGCAGGGTCGTTTCCTATGGCTACACCTTC.

The chain recombines TRBV9 with TRBJ1-4; tentatively, D is TRBD1 (6 bases). The CDR3 runs to 15 residues. CDR1 is SGDLS, CDR2 YYNGEE, per germline. The V end lost 2 bases, the J end lost 7 bases, and 15 bases lay between the germline ends. The CDR3, as DNA: TGTGCCAGCAGCGTTAGGGGGGAGAGCGGTGAAAAACTGTTTTTT. Its translation: CASSVRGESGEKLFF.

The chain employs TRBV9 and TRBJ1-2; weak D call: TRBD1 (5 bases). V was trimmed by 4 bases and J by 8 bases, leaving 12 bases between them. Germline CDR1 and CDR2: SGDLS and YYNGEE. The CDR3 extends over 12 amino acids. This CDR3 is CASSIGVAGYTF. The CDR3 DNA reads as TGTGCCAGCAGCATAGGGGTAGCCGGCTACACCTTC. Variable domain in full (rest from reference TRBV9 and TRBJ1-2): DSGVTQTPKHLITATGQRVTLRCSPRSGDLSVYWYQQSLDQGLQFLIQYYNGEERAKGNILERFSAQQFPDLHSELNLSSLELGDSALYFCASSIGVAGYTFGSGTRLTVV.

V and J are TRBV6-1 and TRBJ1-4; unclear D gene. Germline V gives CDR1 MNHNS, CDR2 SASEGT. V lost 4 bases and J 1 base, leaving 7 bases between the germline ends. The CDR3 extends over 14 amino acids. The CDR3 DNA follows: TGTGCCAGCAGTGTGGGTGTAACTAATGAAAAACTGTTTTTT. Its translation: CASSVGVTNEKLFF.

The sample holds a few counts of this clone. This chain joins TRBV30 and TRBJ1-1; TRBD1 is a possible D gene (5 bases). Germline-derived CDR1 and CDR2 are GTSNPN and SVGIG (reference sequence). V lost 1 base to trimming and J lost 0 bases, with 6 bases between them. This CDR3 is built from 13 residues. The CDR3 region is CAWSAGVNTEAFF. In DNA, the CDR3 is TGTGCCTGGAGTGCGGGGGTGAACACTGAAGCTTTCTTT.

This rearrangement joins TRBV19 to TRBJ2-7; the D gene is possibly TRBD1 (6 bases). Germline V gives CDR1 LNHDA, CDR2 SQIVND (reference sequence). The CDR3 consists of 15 residues. V lost 5 bases and J 5 bases, leaving 19 bases between the germline ends. Written as DNA, the CDR3 is TGTGCCAGTAGTTTACGCTGGACAGACTGGGACGAGCAGTACTTC. Amino acids: CASSLRWTDWDEQYF.

The chain has TRBV11-2 and TRBJ1-2; 10 bases line up with TRBD1. This CDR3 has 17 residues. Trimming cost V 3 bases and J 2 bases; bases outside gene matches: 9. Germline CDR1 is SGHAT and CDR2 is FQNNGV. This chain's CDR3 is CASSLGLGTGDNYGYTF. The CDR3 nucleotides read TGTGCCAGCAGCTTGGGCCTTGGGACAGGGGACAACTATGGCTACACCTTC. Together with reference TRBV11-2 and TRBJ1-2, the CDR3 gives the full variable domain: EAGVAQSPRYKIIEKRQSVAFWCNPISGHATLYWYQQILGQGPKLLIQFQNNGVVDDSQLPKDRFSAERLKGVDSTLKIQPAKLEDSAVYLCASSLGLGTGDNYGYTFGSGTRLTVV.

The chain couples TRBV6-1 to TRBJ1-3; weak D call: TRBD1 (5 bases). Germline-derived CDR1 and CDR2 are MNHNS and SASEGT. There are 14 residues in the CDR3. The V gene lost 4 bases and the J gene lost 0 bases, with 7 bases spanning the gap. The CDR3 nucleotides read TGTGCCAGCAGTGGGGGGATCTCTGGAAACACCATATATTTT. Its protein is CASSGGISGNTIYF.